This T cell receptor (beta chain) is from a study of a mutant IDH1 vaccine in newly diagnosed glioma. Trimming cost V 1 base and J 2 bases; bases outside gene matches: 0. This CDR3 has 14 residues. Germline V CDR1 and CDR2: SGDLS, YYNGEE. TCRdb keeps only in-frame clones here, not all; method: immunoSEQ multiplex PCR. The sample has 80,000 to 100,000 clones, about 80% seen once. Described time point: baseline, week 1 (first vaccination visit). The treatment is: pre-vaccination baseline after standard-of-care therapy. About this clone: Its antigen is undetermined.

General study points: In roughly 93% of patients, immune responses induced by the vaccine occurred.

The chain recombines TRBV9 with TRBJ2-7, with 10 bases fitting TRBD2. Sequencing was performed on PBMCs, taken from a glioma patient treated with radiotherapy, temozolomide or both. This clonotype was obtained from a man in his forties with glioma. The CDR3: CASSVLAGAYEQYF. The CDR3 DNA follows: TGTGCCAGCAGCGTACTAGCGGGAGCCTACGAGCAGTACTTC.